Each of the 16 T cell receptor beta chains below was sequenced from the same sample in a study of T cells in Graves' hyperthyroidism and ophthalmopathy (dated by TCRdb to between 2017 and 2020). The library relied on multiplex PCR. For sequencing, an Illumina HiSeq 2000 was employed. The TCR beta CDR3 regions were amplified from the RNA transcripts. A first-round RT-PCR of the TCR CDR3 used the HTBI primer set with the Qiagen OneStep RT-PCR kit. The raw public data were reprocessed by TCRdb itself: fastp quality trimming at Q25, MiXCR clonotype calling, in-frame beta chains only. CDR3 protein sequences are deduplicated, and each keeps its most common genes and DNA. The table for this sample lists 450,000 to 600,000 distinct CDR3 sequences; about 20% of them were counted only once. The top ten hold roughly 47% of the sample. Sequencing was carried out using blood. The receptors here all came from a man aged 40-49 years with Graves' ophthalmopathy.

The chain joins TRBV5-1 to TRBJ2-5; possible D gene TRBD2, 10 bases. The CDR3 runs 21 residues. Between the trimmed V and J ends, which lost 0 bases and 4 bases, there was a span of 31 bases. Germline assignment: CDR1 SGHRS and CDR2 YFSETQ. In nucleotides, the CDR3 is TGCGCCAGCAGCTTGGCGACCGGGACAGGGTTCACCAGCGGGAGGGGAGAGACCCAGTACTTC. Its translation is CASSLATGTGFTSGRGETQYF.

About this clonotype: The CDR3 does not close with the conserved phenylalanine or tryptophan, likely indicating a read error. The chain links TRBV6-1 to TRBJ2-2; the match to TRBD1 covers 7 bases. J gave up 5 bases and V 6 bases, and 6 bases lay outside the gene matches. Looked up from germline, CDR1 is MNHNS and CDR2 is SASEGT. The CDR3 has 14 amino acids. The CDR3 sequence: CASRATGYTGELFL. In nucleotides, the CDR3 is TGTGCCAGCAGAGCGACAGGGTATACCGGGGAGCTGTTTCTT.

In this sample, this clonotype turned up many times. The V call is TRBV24-1, the J call TRBJ2-1, with TRBD2 identical over 13 bases. The V gene end was trimmed by 1 base and the J gene end by 7 bases; junction bases not matched to a gene: 9. CDR1 is KGHDR and CDR2 is SFDVKD in the germline V gene. The CDR3 spans 18 residues. The CDR3 is CATSDLYATSGRPNEQFF. The CDR3 region has the DNA TGTGCCACCAGTGATTTATATGCGACTAGCGGGAGGCCGAATGAGCAGTTCTTC.

This chain links TRBV3-1 with TRBJ2-1, with a weak D call TRBD2 (6 bases). Between the trimmed V and J ends, which lost 0 bases and 7 bases, there was a span of 13 bases. The CDR3 is made up of 15 amino acids. Germline values: CDR1 LGHDT, CDR2 YNNKEL (reference sequence). The CDR3 nucleotides read TGTGCCAGCAGCCAAGAAAGGGACGGAGGGAATGAGCAGTTCTTC. Translating it yields CASSQERDGGNEQFF.

This chain joins TRBV3-1 and TRBJ1-2, with 9 bases matching TRBD1. Trimming cost V 2 bases and J 4 bases; bases outside gene matches: 8. The CDR3 extends over 16 amino acids. Per the germline V gene, CDR1 is LGHDT and CDR2 is YNNKEL (reference sequence). As DNA, the CDR3 is TGTGCCAGCAGCCAAAAGACCCGGGACAGGGCCTATGGCTACACCTTC. This codes for CASSQKTRDRAYGYTF.

This clonotype was picked up many times. The chain carries TRBV6-1 and TRBJ2-1; D not resolved. V was shortened by 5 bases and J by 0 bases, with 14 bases between the two germline ends. The CDR3 extends over 16 amino acids. Per germline, CDR1 MNHNS and CDR2 SASEGT. The CDR3 DNA reads as TGTGCCAGCAGTACTTTCCGGGTGGGCTCCTACAATGAGCAGTTCTTC. Amino acids: CASSTFRVGSYNEQFF.

In its sample, this clonotype was seen a few times. V and J are TRBV20-1 and TRBJ1-6; D not certain. The V and J ends lost 3 bases and 0 bases respectively, with 12 bases between them. Germline V gives CDR1 DFQATT, CDR2 SNEGSKA (reference sequence). This CDR3 has 16 amino acids. Here the CDR3 reads CSASEQTISYNSPLHF. Here the CDR3 DNA reads TGCAGTGCTAGTGAACAGACGATCTCCTATAATTCACCCCTCCACTTT.

This clonotype was seen a few times. This sequence joins TRBV7-9 and TRBJ1-3; 12 bases map to TRBD1. The CDR3 has 17 amino acids. The germline V gene encodes CDR1 SEHNR and CDR2 FQNEAQ (reference sequence). The trim removed 6 bases at V and 4 bases at J, leaving 10 bases unmatched. CDR3 coding DNA: TGTGCCAGCAGGCCGGGACAGGGGGCAGAATGGGGAAACACCATATATTTT. As protein: CASRPGQGAEWGNTIYF.

This chain uses TRBV6-1 with TRBJ2-2, with 7 bases matching TRBD1. Germline CDR1 and CDR2: MNHNS and SASEGT. The length of the CDR3 is 13 residues. V lost 7 bases, J lost 8 bases, and 7 bases stayed unmatched. This CDR3 reads CASKGARPGELFF. CDR3 DNA: TGTGCCAGCAAGGGGGCTCGACCTGGGGAGCTGTTTTTT.

V and J are TRBV6-2 or TRBV6-3 and TRBJ2-4, with 8 bases fitting TRBD1. In germline, CDR1 is MNHEY, CDR2 SVGEGT. The CDR3 consists of 15 residues. After removal of 6 bases from V and 6 bases from J, the junction contained 10 bases not matched to a gene. This CDR3 is CASSGDRGALNIQYF. CDR3 in DNA: TGTGCCAGCAGCGGCGACAGGGGCGCGTTAAACATTCAGTACTTC.

This clonotype appeared a single time. One junction end does not reproduce the germline sequence, and a read error may be involved. The chain has TRBV5-4 and TRBJ2-2; the D gene is possibly TRBD2 (5 bases). The CDR3 is 14 residues long. The germline V gene has CDR1 SGHNT and CDR2 YYREEE (reference sequence). The CDR3 DNA is TGTGCCGGCAGCCCGGACTTGAACACCGGGGAGCTGTTTTTT. Translated, it gives CAGSPDLNTGELFF.

The V and J genes are TRBV18 and TRBJ2-7; no clear D gene. With 6 bases removed from V and 6 bases from J, the gap between germline ends came to 9 bases. The CDR3 runs to 11 residues. Germline V gives CDR1 KGHSH, CDR2 LQKENI. The chain's CDR3 is CASSRESEQYF. DNA for the CDR3: TGTGCCAGCTCCCGTGAGTCCGAGCAGTACTTC.

This clonotype was counted a few times. The chain is built from TRBV2 and TRBJ1-4; D is uncertain. Germline CDR1 SNHLY, CDR2 FYNNEI. V lost 7 bases to trimming and J lost 10 bases, with 22 bases between them. The CDR3 is 15 amino acids. The CDR3 coding sequence is TGTGCCAGCATGGAGTCCGATCGCAGTTGGGGAAAACTGTTTTTT. Residues: CASMESDRSWGKLFF.

V is TRBV5-1 and J is TRBJ2-7, with 10 bases that match TRBD1. Germline V gene sequence: CDR1 SGHRS, CDR2 YFSETQ. Losses at the gene ends were 6 bases for V and 5 bases for J; bases not matched to a gene: 2. This CDR3 contains 12 residues. CDR3 sequence reads: CASMGQGNEQYF. CDR3 in DNA: TGCGCCAGCATGGGACAGGGGAACGAGCAGTACTTC.

This clonotype was observed once. The chain joins TRBV28 to TRBJ2-1; TRBD1 agrees at 8 bases. The CDR3 is 15 residues long. V dropped 6 bases and J dropped 3; count of bases not matched to a gene: 7. Per germline, CDR1 MDHEN and CDR2 SYDVKM. This CDR3 is CASRLGTGHYNEQFF. The CDR3 DNA is TGTGCCAGCAGACTCGGGACAGGTCACTACAATGAGCAGTTCTTC.

This clonotype was counted only a few times. The chain employs TRBV5-1 and TRBJ2-1; D is unresolved. V was cut by 0 bases and J by 8 bases, with 15 bases left in between. CDR1 is SGHRS, CDR2 YFSETQ, per germline. The CDR3 totals 15 residues. The CDR3 DNA is TGCGCCAGCAGCTTGGTTGGTCTATCCCGGGATGAGCAGTTCTTC. It codes for CASSLVGLSRDEQFF.